Listed here are 13 T cell receptor beta chains from one sample, sequenced in a study of T cell responses to AZD1222 COVID-19 vaccine. Repertoires were generated with immunoSEQ multiplex PCR, while TCRdb's copy carries only in-frame clones and drops some. Seen here are roughly 150,000 clones, approximately 90% observed once, and the top ten hold roughly 4.7%. The sequences come from peripheral blood, collected on day 0 of AZD1222 vaccination. These receptor sequences come from an adult in good health.

CDR3 in amino acids: CASSQTGYTEAFF. CDR3 in DNA: TGTGCCAGCAGCCAAACAGGGTACACTGAAGCTTTCTTT. V gene TRBV3-1 (or the pseudogene TRBV3-2) combines with J gene TRBJ1-1; maybe TRBD1 (6 bases). The CDR3 has 13 amino acids. Trimming stripped 2 bases from V and 3 bases from J, with 7 bases between. Germline loops: CDR1 LGHDT, CDR2 YNNKEL (reference sequence).

The V call is TRBV2, the J call TRBJ2-3, with TRBD2 matching 7 bases. Germline V gene data show CDR1 as SNHLY and CDR2 as FYNNEI. Trimming removed 3 bases from V and 3 bases from J; junction bases left unmatched: 6. The CDR3 runs 15 residues. In DNA, the CDR3 is TGTGCCAGCAGTGAGGGTCCAGCGGGAACAGATACGCAGTATTTT. This codes for CASSEGPAGTDTQYF.

This clone has a single count. This chain uses TRBV27 with TRBJ1-4; maybe TRBD1 (6 bases). Germline assignment: CDR1 MNHEY and CDR2 SMNVEV (reference sequence). CDR3 size: 14 residues. V was shortened by 8 bases and J by 7 bases, with 17 bases between the two germline ends. CDR3 loop: CASGTGWKSEKLFF. The CDR3 nucleotides read TGTGCCAGCGGAACAGGGTGGAAGAGTGAAAAACTGTTTTTT.

V usage is TRBV2 and J usage is TRBJ1-6; 9 nucleotides align to TRBD1. Germline-derived CDR1 and CDR2 are SNHLY and FYNNEI. J was trimmed by 18 bases and V by 7 bases; bases with no gene match: 13. CDR3 length: 13 residues. The CDR3 reads CASTGQGITFPHF. The CDR3 region has the DNA TGTGCCAGCACGGGACAGGGTATAACCTTCCCCCACTTT.

The CDR3 bases are TGTGCCAGCAGTGAATTAAGGGGTGACACTGAAGCTTTCTTT. Its protein product is CASSELRGDTEAFF. The genes are TRBV25-1 and TRBJ1-1; maybe TRBD1 (5 bases). The CDR3 is 14 residues long. CDR1 and CDR2 from the germline V gene are MGHDK and SYGVNS. The V gene lost 1 base and the J gene lost 3 bases, with 9 bases spanning the gap.

CDR3 in amino acids: CASSNSGTALNIQYF. The CDR3 DNA follows: TGTGCCAGCAGCAACTCCGGGACAGCACTAAACATTCAGTACTTC. This chain uses TRBV2 with TRBJ2-4, with 7 bases that match TRBD1. The germline CDR1 and CDR2 sequences are SNHLY and FYNNEI. This CDR3 region has 15 residues. Germline trimming cut 6 bases from V and 6 bases from J; bases unmatched to any gene: 11. Filled out from reference TRBV2 and TRBJ2-4, the complete variable domain reads EPEVTQTPSHQVTQMGQEVILRCVPISNHLYFYWYRQILGQKVEFLVSFYNNEISEKSEIFDDQFSVERPDGSNFTLKIRSTKLEDSAMYFCASSNSGTALNIQYFGAGTRLSVL.

The CDR3 region is CASSIDGSRGTYEQYF. The CDR3 DNA follows: TGTGCCAGTAGTATAGATGGCTCCCGCGGCACCTACGAGCAGTACTTC. This sequence joins TRBV19 and TRBJ2-7; D gene uncertain. The germline CDR1 and CDR2 sequences are LNHDA and SQIVND (reference sequence). The V end lost 0 bases, the J end lost 2 bases, and 14 bases lay between the germline ends. The CDR3 spans 16 residues. Variable domain in full (rest from reference TRBV19 and TRBJ2-7): DGGITQSPKYLFRKEGQNVTLSCEQNLNHDAMYWYRQDPGQGLRLIYYSQIVNDFQKGDIAEGYSVSREKKESFPLTVTSAQKNPTAFYLCASSIDGSRGTYEQYFGPGTRLTVT.

V usage is TRBV5-6 and J usage is TRBJ1-1; D remains ambiguous. The CDR3 sequence is 15 residues long. Per germline, CDR1 SGHDT and CDR2 YYEEEE. V was trimmed by 2 bases and J by 5 bases, leaving 16 bases between them. The CDR3 is CASSFPGQPRTEAFF. CDR3 DNA sequence: TGTGCCAGCAGCTTTCCCGGGCAGCCTAGGACTGAAGCTTTCTTT. The variable domain in full, completed from reference TRBV5-6 and TRBJ1-1, reads DAGVTQSPTHLIKTRGQQVTLRCSPKSGHDTVSWYQQALGQGPQFIFQYYEEEERQRGNFPDRFSGHQFPNYSSELNVNALLLGDSALYLCASSFPGQPRTEAFFGQGTRLTVV.

The chain has TRBV11-2 and TRBJ2-2; D possibly corresponds to TRBD1 (5 bases). Germline V CDR1 and CDR2: SGHAT, FQNNGV. Trimming removed 6 bases from V and 6 bases from J, with 14 bases in between. This CDR3 is 14 amino acids long. CDR3 nucleotide sequence: TGTGCCAGCAGACCGACTGCAGGGCCCGGGGAGCTGTTTTTT. Protein product: CASRPTAGPGELFF.

Notes on this clone: A junction end diverges from the germline sequence, so it may reflect a read error. The chain couples TRBV12-3 or TRBV12-4 to TRBJ2-1; D is unclear. This CDR3 has 13 amino acids. CDR3 protein: CASSQMSYSEQFF. The DNA for the CDR3 is TGTGCCAGCAGCCAGATGAGTTACAGTGAGCAGTTCTTC.

This chain links TRBV27 with TRBJ2-6, with D uncertain. Between the trimmed V and J ends, which lost 6 bases and 4 bases, there was a span of 13 bases. The CDR3 loop spans 15 amino acids. Looked up from germline, CDR1 is MNHEY and CDR2 is SMNVEV (reference sequence). Here the CDR3 reads CASSRDNPGANVLTF. The CDR3 DNA follows: TGTGCCAGCAGCCGTGACAATCCCGGGGCCAACGTCCTGACTTTC.

The chain links TRBV5-1 to TRBJ1-2, with 8 nucleotides matching TRBD1. The germline V gene encodes CDR1 SGHRS and CDR2 YFSETQ. V lost 4 bases and J lost 1; bases outside the gene matches: 3. This CDR3 is built from 14 residues. The CDR3 reads CASSRQGSNYGYTF. In DNA form, the CDR3 reads TGCGCCAGCAGCCGACAGGGGAGTAACTATGGCTACACCTTC.

Only one count was recorded for this clone. V and J are TRBV6-6 and TRBJ1-2, with D unresolved. V shed 0 bases and J shed 4 bases, with 9 bases lying between them. The CDR3 is 14 amino acids. Germline V gene lookup returns CDR1 MNHNY and CDR2 SVGAGI (reference sequence). The DNA of the CDR3 is TGTGCCAGCAGTTACTCGCAAGGGAGCTATGGCTACACCTTC. Amino acid sequence: CASSYSQGSYGYTF.